These 20 T cell receptor beta chains were sequenced from one sample in a study of cytomegalovirus exposure and HLA in healthy donors. A multiplex PCR was run with 60 Vbeta primers and 13 Jbeta primers. Measured with immunoSEQ multiplex PCR; TCRdb has only the in-frame clones, and not every one. In the table there are about 120,000 clones, around 60% of which are singletons. Sample: PBMCs. These receptors all come from a woman in her thirties or forties in good health and CMV-seropositive.

This chain joins TRBV6-5 and TRBJ2-5, with 10 bases lining up with TRBD1. CDR1 is MNHEY, CDR2 SVGAGI, per germline. The CDR3 sequence is 16 residues long. V lost 2 bases, J lost 4 bases, and 7 bases stayed unmatched. CDR3 in amino acids: CASSYQRTGGLETQYF. The DNA for the CDR3 is TGTGCCAGCAGTTACCAGAGGACAGGGGGTTTAGAGACCCAGTACTTC.

This clone has a handful of counts. V is TRBV27 and J is TRBJ2-7, with 9 bases matching TRBD1. The CDR3 length is 14 residues. Unmatched junction bases numbered 5, after V lost 4 bases and J lost 4 bases. Germline values: CDR1 MNHEY, CDR2 SMNVEV (reference sequence). The CDR3 here is CASSSPGQGYEQYF. The CDR3 DNA reads as TGTGCCAGCAGTTCCCCGGGACAGGGTTACGAGCAGTACTTC.

This clone was counted between two and nine times. The chain joins TRBV27 to TRBJ2-7; the D is unclear. CDR1 is MNHEY, CDR2 SMNVEV, per germline (reference sequence). The CDR3 contains 14 residues. Trimming cost V 6 bases and J 6 bases, with 18 bases left between them. The CDR3 bases are TGTGCCAGCAGCCATACGTGGTCGCAGGCCGAGCAGTACTTC. Amino acids: CASSHTWSQAEQYF.

The V and J genes are TRBV28 and TRBJ1-2; D is perhaps TRBD1 (5 bases). V dropped 5 bases and J dropped 3 bases, with 16 bases sitting between them. This CDR3 comprises 15 residues. Per the germline V gene, CDR1 is MDHEN and CDR2 is SYDVKM. The CDR3 is CASSAAPGGDYGYTF. The DNA for the CDR3 is TGTGCCAGCAGTGCCGCCCCCGGGGGTGACTATGGCTACACCTTC.

The chain uses TRBV28 and TRBJ1-5; no clear D. The CDR3 totals 13 residues. Germline V CDR1 and CDR2: MDHEN, SYDVKM. V was shortened by 1 base and J by 5 bases, with 6 bases between the two germline ends. This CDR3 reads CASSLLLDQPQHF. Here the CDR3 DNA reads TGTGCCAGCAGTTTATTACTGGATCAGCCCCAGCATTTT.

The chain employs TRBV28 and TRBJ2-1, with TRBD2 matching 7 bases. The germline V gene encodes CDR1 MDHEN and CDR2 SYDVKM. V shed 6 bases, J shed 2 bases, and the junction held 7 bases outside the gene matches. CDR3 length: 15 residues. The CDR3 loop is CASSRTSLTYNEQFF. CDR3 DNA: TGTGCCAGCAGCAGGACTAGTTTGACCTACAATGAGCAGTTCTTC.

The DNA of the CDR3 is TGTGCCAGCAGCTCAGCGACAGGGATGAACACTGAAGCTTTCTTT. Its translation is CASSSATGMNTEAFF. The V and J genes are TRBV7-9 and TRBJ1-1, with 7 bases fitting TRBD1. V was clipped by 4 bases and J by 0 bases; unmatched bases: 5. CDR1 is SEHNR, CDR2 FQNEAQ, per germline (reference sequence). This CDR3 is 15 amino acids long.

CDR3 loop: CASRRTGTGGNQPQHF. CDR3 in DNA: TGTGCCAGCAGGCGTACCGGGACAGGGGGCAATCAGCCCCAGCATTTT. The chain is built from TRBV2 and TRBJ1-5, with 10 bases that match TRBD1. Germline V lookup: CDR1 SNHLY, CDR2 FYNNEI. The CDR3 runs to 16 residues. Trimming at V came to 6 bases and at J to 2 bases, leaving 7 bases not matched to a gene.

The rearrangement uses TRBV14 and TRBJ2-1, with unresolved D. V was shortened by 4 bases and J by 6 bases, with 10 bases between the two germline ends. The CDR3 totals 13 residues. The germline V gene encodes CDR1 SGHDN and CDR2 FVKESK. CDR3 sequence: CASSPRSFNEQFF. CDR3 nucleotide sequence: TGTGCCAGCAGCCCCCGTTCGTTCAATGAGCAGTTCTTC.

This clone occurred once. This rearrangement joins TRBV13 to TRBJ2-1; TRBD1 agrees at 7 bases. CDR1 and CDR2 from the germline V gene are PRHDT and FYEKMQ (reference sequence). V shed 10 bases and J 1 base; nucleotides not matched to a gene: 4. The CDR3 runs 13 residues. This CDR3 is CATGTVSYNEQFF. As DNA, the CDR3 is TGTGCCACCGGGACAGTATCCTACAATGAGCAGTTCTTC.

This chain joins TRBV5-5 and TRBJ2-3; D unclear. V lost 4 bases and J lost 3, with 9 bases in between. There are 13 residues in the CDR3. In germline, CDR1 is SGHKS, CDR2 YYEKEE (reference sequence). CDR3 amino acids: CASSPGRTDTQYF. The CDR3 nucleotides read TGTGCCAGCAGCCCCGGCAGGACAGATACGCAGTATTTT. Full variable domain (outside the CDR3, taken from reference TRBV5-5 and TRBJ2-3): DAGVTQSPTHLIKTRGQQVTLRCSPISGHKSVSWYQQVLGQGPQFIFQYYEKEERGRGNFPDRFSARQFPNYSSELNVNALLLGDSALYLCASSPGRTDTQYFGPGTRLTVL.

This clone was seen a few times. One junction end disagrees with the germline gene, perhaps due to a read error. The chain uses TRBV9 and TRBJ1-1, with D possibly being TRBD1 (5 bases). Per germline, CDR1 SGDLS and CDR2 YYNGEE. The CDR3 has 15 residues. This chain's CDR3 is CASRAQTVMNTAAFF. The CDR3 bases are TGTGCCAGCAGGGCCCAGACAGTTATGAACACTGCAGCTTTCTTT.

The CDR3 DNA reads as TGTGCCAGCAGCACCGCTGGGGCATCCGAGACTGGCTACACCTTC. As protein: CASSTAGASETGYTF. V and J are TRBV7-2 and TRBJ1-2, with D possibly being TRBD1 (5 bases). Trimming shortened V by 5 bases and J by 7 bases, and 20 bases separated the two germline ends. The CDR3 spans 15 residues. Germline assignment: CDR1 SGHTA and CDR2 FQGNSA.

This chain connects TRBV29-1 to TRBJ2-1; D may be TRBD1 (6 bases). The CDR3 has 12 residues. Per the germline V gene, CDR1 is SQVTM and CDR2 is ANQGSEA. The CDR3 coding sequence is TGCACCATCCTCAGGGGCGGTAATGAGCAGTTCTTC. It codes for CTILRGGNEQFF.

The V gene is TRBV19, the J gene TRBJ2-5; D is uncertain. Germline V CDR1 and CDR2: LNHDA, SQIVND (reference sequence). CDR3 length: 14 amino acids. V dropped 7 bases and J dropped 2 bases, with 14 bases sitting between them. Here the CDR3 DNA reads TGTGCCAGTAACGAGTTCCTCCTTCAAGAGACCCAGTACTTC. It specifies CASNEFLLQETQYF.

The chain combines TRBV5-4 with TRBJ2-3; 10 bases line up with TRBD2. The CDR3 is 16 amino acids. Germline trimming cut 4 bases from V and 5 bases from J; bases unmatched to any gene: 10. Germline V gene sequence: CDR1 SGHNT, CDR2 YYREEE (reference sequence). The CDR3 protein is CASSPPLAGAGDTQYF. The CDR3 region has the DNA TGTGCCAGCAGCCCCCCCCTAGCGGGAGCGGGAGATACGCAGTATTTT.

The chain has TRBV7-3 and TRBJ2-1; 13 bases align to TRBD2. Germline assignment: CDR1 SGHTA and CDR2 FQGTGA. This CDR3 is 13 amino acids long. The V gene end was trimmed by 3 bases and the J gene end by 15 bases; junction bases not matched to a gene: 5. The CDR3 coding sequence is TGTGCCAGCAGCTTTACCGGGACTAGCGGGATGTTCTTC. The encoded protein is CASSFTGTSGMFF.

J is TRBJ1-2 and V is TRBV19, with TRBD1 as a possible D gene (6 bases). The V gene lost 2 bases and the J gene lost 1 base, with 11 bases spanning the gap. Germline CDR1 reads LNHDA; CDR2 reads SQIVND (reference sequence). The CDR3 is made up of 15 amino acids. The CDR3 protein is CASSINKQGNYGYTF. The CDR3 DNA follows: TGTGCCAGTAGTATAAATAAACAGGGTAACTATGGCTACACCTTC.

The chain couples TRBV30 to TRBJ2-5, with TRBD1 matching over 7 bases. The end of the DNA fits TRBJ2-7 better, so the J call may be wrong. Germline V gives CDR1 GTSNPN, CDR2 SVGIG (reference sequence). The CDR3 sequence is 14 residues long. The CDR3 reads CAWSVGGGFYEQYF. CDR3 bases: TGTGCCTGGAGTGTAGGGGGCGGGTTTTACGAGCAGTACTTC.

This chain uses TRBV7-9 with TRBJ2-1; 7 nucleotides match TRBD1. CDR1 SEHNR and CDR2 FQNEAQ come from the germline V gene (reference sequence). This CDR3 spans 17 amino acids. Trimming took 5 bases from V and 5 from J; bases not matched to a gene: 15. Here the CDR3 DNA reads TGTGCCAGCAGCCACGCAACCGGGACAGAGCACAACAATGAGCAGTTCTTC. It is translated as CASSHATGTEHNNEQFF.